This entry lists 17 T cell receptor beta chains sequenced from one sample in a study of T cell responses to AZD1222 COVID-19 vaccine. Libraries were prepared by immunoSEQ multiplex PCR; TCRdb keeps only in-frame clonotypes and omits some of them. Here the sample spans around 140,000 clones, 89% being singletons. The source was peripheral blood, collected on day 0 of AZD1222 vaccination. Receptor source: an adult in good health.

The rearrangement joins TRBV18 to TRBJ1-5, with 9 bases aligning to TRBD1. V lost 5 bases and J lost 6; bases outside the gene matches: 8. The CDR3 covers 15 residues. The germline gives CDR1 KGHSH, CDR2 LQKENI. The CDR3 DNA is TGTGCCAGCTCAGAAACACAGGGGGCAGGTCAGCCCCAGCATTTT. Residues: CASSETQGAGQPQHF.

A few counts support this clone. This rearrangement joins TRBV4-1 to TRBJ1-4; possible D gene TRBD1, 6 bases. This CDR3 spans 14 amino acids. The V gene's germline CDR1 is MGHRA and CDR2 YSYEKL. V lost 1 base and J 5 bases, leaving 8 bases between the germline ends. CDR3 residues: CASSQAQGNEKLFF. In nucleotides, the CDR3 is TGCGCCAGCAGCCAAGCACAGGGAAATGAAAAACTGTTTTTT.

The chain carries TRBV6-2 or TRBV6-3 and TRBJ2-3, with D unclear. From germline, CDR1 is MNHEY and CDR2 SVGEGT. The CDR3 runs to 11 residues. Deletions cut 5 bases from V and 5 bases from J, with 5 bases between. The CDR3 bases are TGTGCCAGCAGTACGGGAGATACGCAGTATTTT. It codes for CASSTGDTQYF.

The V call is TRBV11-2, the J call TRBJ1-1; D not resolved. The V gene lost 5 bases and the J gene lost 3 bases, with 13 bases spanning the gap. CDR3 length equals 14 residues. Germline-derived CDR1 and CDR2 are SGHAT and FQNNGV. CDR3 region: CASSGVWADTEAFF. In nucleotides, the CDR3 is TGTGCCAGCAGCGGTGTTTGGGCAGACACTGAAGCTTTCTTT.

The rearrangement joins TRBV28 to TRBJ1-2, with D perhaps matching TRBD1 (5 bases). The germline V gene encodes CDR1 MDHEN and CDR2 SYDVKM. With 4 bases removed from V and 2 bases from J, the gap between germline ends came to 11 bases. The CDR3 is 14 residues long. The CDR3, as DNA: TGTGCCAGCAGTTACGGGGGATCAAACTATGGCTACACCTTC. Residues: CASSYGGSNYGYTF.

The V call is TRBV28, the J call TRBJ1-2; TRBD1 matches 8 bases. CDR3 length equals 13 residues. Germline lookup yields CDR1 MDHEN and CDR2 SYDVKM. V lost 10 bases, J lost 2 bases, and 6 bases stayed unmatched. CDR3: CATTHRGNYGYTF. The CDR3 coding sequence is TGTGCCACCACGCACAGGGGGAACTATGGCTACACCTTC.

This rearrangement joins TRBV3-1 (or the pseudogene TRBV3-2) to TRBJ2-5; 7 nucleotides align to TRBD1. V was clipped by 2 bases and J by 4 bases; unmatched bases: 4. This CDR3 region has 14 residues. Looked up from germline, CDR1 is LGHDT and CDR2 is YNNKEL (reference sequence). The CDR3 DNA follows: TGTGCCAGCAGCCAAAGAGGGGGCACAGAGACCCAGTACTTC. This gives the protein CASSQRGGTETQYF.

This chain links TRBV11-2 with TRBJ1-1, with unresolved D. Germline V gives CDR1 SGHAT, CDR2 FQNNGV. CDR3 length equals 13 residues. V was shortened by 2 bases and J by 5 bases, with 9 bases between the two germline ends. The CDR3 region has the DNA TGTGCCAGCAGCTTAAAGGTGGGAACTGAAGCTTTCTTT. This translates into CASSLKVGTEAFF.

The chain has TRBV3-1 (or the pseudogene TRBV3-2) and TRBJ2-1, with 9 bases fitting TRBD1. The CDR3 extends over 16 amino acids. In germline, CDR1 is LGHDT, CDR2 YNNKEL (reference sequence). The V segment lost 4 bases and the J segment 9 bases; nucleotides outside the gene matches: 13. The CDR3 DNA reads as TGTGCCAGCAGCCCTCAGCGGGGACAGGGAGGGAGTGAGCAGTTCTTC. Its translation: CASSPQRGQGGSEQFF.

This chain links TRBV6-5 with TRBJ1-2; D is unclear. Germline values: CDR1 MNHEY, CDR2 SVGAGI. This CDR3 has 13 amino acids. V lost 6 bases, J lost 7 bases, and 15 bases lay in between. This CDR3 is CASSNDIIRGYTF. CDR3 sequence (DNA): TGTGCCAGCAGCAATGACATTATCCGTGGCTACACCTTC.

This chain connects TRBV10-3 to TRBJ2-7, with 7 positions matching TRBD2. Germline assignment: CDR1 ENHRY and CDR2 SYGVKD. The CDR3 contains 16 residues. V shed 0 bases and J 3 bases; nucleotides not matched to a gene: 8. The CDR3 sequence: CAISESGGGEFYEQYF. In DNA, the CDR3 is TGTGCCATCAGTGAGTCTGGGGGGGGTGAGTTCTACGAGCAGTACTTC.

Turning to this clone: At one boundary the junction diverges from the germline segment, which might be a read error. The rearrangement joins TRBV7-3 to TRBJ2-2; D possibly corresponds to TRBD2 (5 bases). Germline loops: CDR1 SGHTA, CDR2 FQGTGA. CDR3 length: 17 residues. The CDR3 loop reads CASSVRRNKANHRGAVF. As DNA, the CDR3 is TGTGCCAGCAGCGTCCGCCGGAACAAAGCTAATCACCGGGGAGCTGTTTTT. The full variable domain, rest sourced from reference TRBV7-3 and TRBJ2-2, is GAGVSQTPSNKVTEKGKYVELRCDPISGHTALYWYRQSLGQGPEFLIYFQGTGAADDSGLPNDRFFAVRPEGSVSTLKIQRTERGDSAVYLCASSVRRNKANHRGAVFGEGSRLTVL.

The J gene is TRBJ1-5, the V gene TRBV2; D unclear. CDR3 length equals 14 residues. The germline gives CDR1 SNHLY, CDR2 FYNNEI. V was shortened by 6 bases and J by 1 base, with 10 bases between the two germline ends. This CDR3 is CASSWAQSNQPQHF. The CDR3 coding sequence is TGTGCCAGCAGCTGGGCACAGAGCAATCAGCCCCAGCATTTT.

CDR3 loop: CASSRDRGNYGYTF. As DNA, the CDR3 is TGTGCCAGTAGTCGGGACAGGGGAAACTATGGCTACACCTTC. V gene TRBV19 combines with J gene TRBJ1-2; TRBD1 matches 10 bases. Germline CDR1 and CDR2: LNHDA and SQIVND (reference sequence). The CDR3 runs to 14 residues. The J segment lost 2 bases and the V segment lost 5 bases, leaving 2 bases of the junction unmatched.

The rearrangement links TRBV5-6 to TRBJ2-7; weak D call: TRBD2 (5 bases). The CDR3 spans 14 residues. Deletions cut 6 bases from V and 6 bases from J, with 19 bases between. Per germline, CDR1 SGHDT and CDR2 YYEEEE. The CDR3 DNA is TGTGCCAGCACGCGCCGGGGTATTAATACCGAGCAGTACTTC. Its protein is CASTRRGINTEQYF. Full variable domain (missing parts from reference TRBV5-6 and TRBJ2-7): DAGVTQSPTHLIKTRGQQVTLRCSPKSGHDTVSWYQQALGQGPQFIFQYYEEEERQRGNFPDRFSGHQFPNYSSELNVNALLLGDSALYLCASTRRGINTEQYFGPGTRLTVT.

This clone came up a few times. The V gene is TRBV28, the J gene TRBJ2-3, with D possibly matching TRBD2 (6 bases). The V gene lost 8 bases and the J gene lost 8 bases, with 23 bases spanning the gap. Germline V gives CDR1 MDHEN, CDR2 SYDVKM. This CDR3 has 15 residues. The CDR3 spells CASHTTGLHRGTQYF. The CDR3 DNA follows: TGTGCCAGCCATACTACGGGACTCCACCGGGGTACGCAGTATTTT.

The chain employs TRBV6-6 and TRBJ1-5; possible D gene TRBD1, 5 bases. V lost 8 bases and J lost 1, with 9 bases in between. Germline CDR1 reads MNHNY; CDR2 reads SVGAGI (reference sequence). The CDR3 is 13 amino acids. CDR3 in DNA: TGTGCCAGCGCCGGGGGGAGCAATCAGCCCCAGCATTTT. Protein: CASAGGSNQPQHF.